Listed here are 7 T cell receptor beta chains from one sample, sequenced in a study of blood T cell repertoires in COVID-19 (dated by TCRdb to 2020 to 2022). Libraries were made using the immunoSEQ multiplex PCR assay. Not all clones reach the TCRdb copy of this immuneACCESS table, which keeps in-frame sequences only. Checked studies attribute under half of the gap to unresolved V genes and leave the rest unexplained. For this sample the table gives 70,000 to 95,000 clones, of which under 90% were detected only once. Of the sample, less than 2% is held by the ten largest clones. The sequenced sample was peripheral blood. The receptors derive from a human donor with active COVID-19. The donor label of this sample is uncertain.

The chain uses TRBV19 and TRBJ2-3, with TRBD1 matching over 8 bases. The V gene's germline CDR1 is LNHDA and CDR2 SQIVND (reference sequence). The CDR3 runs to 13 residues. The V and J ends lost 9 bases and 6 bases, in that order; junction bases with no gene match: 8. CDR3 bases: TGTGCCAGCGGACAGGGTCGGAAGGATACGCAGTATTTT. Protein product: CASGQGRKDTQYF.

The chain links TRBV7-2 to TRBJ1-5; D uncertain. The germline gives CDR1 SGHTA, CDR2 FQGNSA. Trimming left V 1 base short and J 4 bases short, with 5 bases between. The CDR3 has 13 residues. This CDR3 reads CASSLGRNQPQHF. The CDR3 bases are TGTGCCAGCAGCTTAGGTAGAAATCAGCCCCAGCATTTT.

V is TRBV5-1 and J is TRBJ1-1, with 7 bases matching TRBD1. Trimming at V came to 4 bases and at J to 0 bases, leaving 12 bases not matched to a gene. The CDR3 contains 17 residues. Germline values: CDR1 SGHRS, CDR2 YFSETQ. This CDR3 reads CASSPTGTVKMNTEAFF. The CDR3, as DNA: TGCGCCAGCAGCCCCACCGGGACAGTAAAGATGAACACTGAAGCTTTCTTT.

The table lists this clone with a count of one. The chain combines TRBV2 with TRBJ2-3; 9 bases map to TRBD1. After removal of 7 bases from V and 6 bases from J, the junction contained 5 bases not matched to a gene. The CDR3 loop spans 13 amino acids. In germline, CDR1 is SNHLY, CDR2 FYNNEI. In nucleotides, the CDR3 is TGTGCCAGCACGGGACAGGGCGGGGATACGCAGTATTTT. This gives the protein CASTGQGGDTQYF.

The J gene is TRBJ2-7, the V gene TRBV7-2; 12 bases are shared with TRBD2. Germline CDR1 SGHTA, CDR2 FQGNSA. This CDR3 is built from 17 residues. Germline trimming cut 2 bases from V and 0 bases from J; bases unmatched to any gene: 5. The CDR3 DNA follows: TGTGCCAGCAGCTTATCAGAACTAGCGGGGGGCTCCTACGAGCAGTACTTC. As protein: CASSLSELAGGSYEQYF.

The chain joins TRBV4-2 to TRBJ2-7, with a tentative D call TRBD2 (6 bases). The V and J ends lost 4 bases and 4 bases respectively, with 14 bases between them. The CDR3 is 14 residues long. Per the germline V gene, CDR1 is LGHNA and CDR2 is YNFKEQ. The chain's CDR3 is CASSRSGTPYEQYF. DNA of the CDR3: TGTGCCAGCAGCCGCTCCGGGACTCCTTACGAGCAGTACTTC.

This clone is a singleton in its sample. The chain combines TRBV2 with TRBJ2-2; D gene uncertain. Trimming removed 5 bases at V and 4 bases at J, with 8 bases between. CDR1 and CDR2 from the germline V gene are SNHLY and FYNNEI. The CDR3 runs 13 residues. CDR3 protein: CASSRGLTGELFF. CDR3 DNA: TGTGCCAGCAGTCGAGGTCTCACCGGGGAGCTGTTTTTT. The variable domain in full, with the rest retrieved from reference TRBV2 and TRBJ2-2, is EPEVTQTPSHQVTQMGQEVILRCVPISNHLYFYWYRQILGQKVEFLVSFYNNEISEKSEIFDDQFSVERPDGSNFTLKIRSTKLEDSAMYFCASSRGLTGELFFGEGSRLTVL.